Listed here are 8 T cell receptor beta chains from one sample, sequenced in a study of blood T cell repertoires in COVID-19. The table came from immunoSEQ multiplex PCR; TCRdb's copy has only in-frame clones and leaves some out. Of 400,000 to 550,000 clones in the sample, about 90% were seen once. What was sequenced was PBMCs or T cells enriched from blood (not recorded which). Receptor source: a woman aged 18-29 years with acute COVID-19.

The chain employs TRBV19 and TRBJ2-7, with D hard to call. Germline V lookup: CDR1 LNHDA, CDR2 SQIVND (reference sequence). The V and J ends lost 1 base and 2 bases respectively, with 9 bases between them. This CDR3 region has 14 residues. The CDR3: CASSIGQSPYEQYF. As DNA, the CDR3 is TGTGCCAGTAGTATAGGGCAATCACCCTACGAGCAGTACTTC.

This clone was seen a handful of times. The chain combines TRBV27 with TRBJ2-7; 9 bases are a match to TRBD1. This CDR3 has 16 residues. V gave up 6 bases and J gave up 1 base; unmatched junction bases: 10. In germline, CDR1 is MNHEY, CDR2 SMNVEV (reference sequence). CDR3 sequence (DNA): TGTGCCAGCAGCACCCTTGGGGGGACAGGGTCCTACGAGCAGTACTTC. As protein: CASSTLGGTGSYEQYF.

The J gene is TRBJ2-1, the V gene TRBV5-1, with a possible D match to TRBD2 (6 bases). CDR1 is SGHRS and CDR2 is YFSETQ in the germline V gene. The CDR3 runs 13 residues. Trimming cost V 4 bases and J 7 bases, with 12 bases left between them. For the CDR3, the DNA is TGCGCCAGCAGCCCGACTAGAGGAAATGAGCAGTTCTTC. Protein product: CASSPTRGNEQFF.

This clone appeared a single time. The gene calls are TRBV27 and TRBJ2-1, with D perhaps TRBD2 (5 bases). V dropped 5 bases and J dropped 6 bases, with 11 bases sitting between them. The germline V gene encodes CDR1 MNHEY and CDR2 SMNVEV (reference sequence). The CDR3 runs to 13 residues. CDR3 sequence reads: CASSPREINEQFF. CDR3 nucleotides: TGTGCCAGCAGTCCCCGGGAAATCAATGAGCAGTTCTTC.

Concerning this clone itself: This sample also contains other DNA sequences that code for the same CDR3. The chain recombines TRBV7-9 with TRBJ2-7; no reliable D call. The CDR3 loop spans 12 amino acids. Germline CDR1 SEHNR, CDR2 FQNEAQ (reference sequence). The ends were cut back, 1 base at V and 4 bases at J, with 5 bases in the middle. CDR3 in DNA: TGTGCCAGCAGCTTAGGGCAATACGAGCAGTACTTC. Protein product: CASSLGQYEQYF.

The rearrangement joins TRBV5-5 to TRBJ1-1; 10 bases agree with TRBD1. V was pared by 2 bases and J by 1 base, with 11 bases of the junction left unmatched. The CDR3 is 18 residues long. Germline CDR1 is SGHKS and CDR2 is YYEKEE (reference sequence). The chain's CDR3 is CASSFAILGTGENTEAFF. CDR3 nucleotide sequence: TGTGCCAGCAGCTTCGCCATTCTCGGGACAGGGGAGAACACTGAAGCTTTCTTT.

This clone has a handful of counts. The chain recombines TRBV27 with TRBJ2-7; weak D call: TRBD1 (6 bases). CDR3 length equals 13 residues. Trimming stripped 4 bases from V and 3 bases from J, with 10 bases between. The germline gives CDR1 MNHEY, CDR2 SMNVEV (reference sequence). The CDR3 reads CASSSQQGYEQYF. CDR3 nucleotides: TGTGCCAGCAGTTCGCAACAGGGCTACGAGCAGTACTTC.

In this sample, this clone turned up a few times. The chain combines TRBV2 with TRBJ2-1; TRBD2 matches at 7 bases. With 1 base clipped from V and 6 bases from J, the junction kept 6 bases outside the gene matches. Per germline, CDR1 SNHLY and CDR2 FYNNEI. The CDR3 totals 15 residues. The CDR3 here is CASSEGVLALNEQFF. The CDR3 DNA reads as TGTGCCAGCAGTGAAGGTGTACTAGCGCTCAATGAGCAGTTCTTC.